One sample yielded the 10 T cell receptor beta chains listed below, sequenced in a study of post-analysis software for immune sequencing data. cDNA libraries of TCR beta carried unique molecular identifiers. MiXCR was run by TCRdb on the PCR reads, yielding one entry per CDR3 protein. The data hold 350,000 to 450,000 distinct CDR3 sequences, with around 37% observed a single time. Study results and caveats: Roughly 5 TRBV segments (TRBV5-6, TRBV5-1 and TRBV20-1 among them) occurred more frequently in patients than in controls.

No cognate antigen is known for these TCRs. Specimen: blood. The source is a girl aged 5-17 years with multiple sclerosis.

The chain links TRBV29-1 to TRBJ2-5; the D gene is possibly TRBD1 (6 bases). This CDR3 is 12 amino acids long. Germline CDR1 is SQVTM and CDR2 is ANQGSEA. For the CDR3, the DNA is TGCATCGCTAGCAGGGGCCAAGAGACCCAGTACTTC. Protein product: CIASRGQETQYF.

This clonotype was seen only a few times. The chain recombines TRBV5-5 with TRBJ2-5; D perhaps matches TRBD2 (7 bases). Trimming removed 0 bases from V and 4 bases from J, with 16 bases in between. Germline V lookup: CDR1 SGHKS, CDR2 YYEKEE (reference sequence). This CDR3 contains 16 residues. Here the CDR3 reads CASSLAGGGGRETQYF. CDR3 DNA sequence: TGTGCCAGCAGCTTGGCAGGAGGGGGGGGGCGAGAGACCCAGTACTTC.

This rearrangement joins TRBV18 to TRBJ1-1; tentative D call: TRBD1 (5 bases). The V end was cut by 2 bases, the J end by 6 bases, with 13 bases between. The germline CDR1 and CDR2 sequences are KGHSH and LQKENI. The CDR3 covers 14 residues. The chain's CDR3 is CASSPDSGFAEAFF. The CDR3, as DNA: TGTGCCAGCTCACCAGACTCAGGGTTCGCTGAAGCTTTCTTT.

J is TRBJ2-7 and V is TRBV6-5; D perhaps matches TRBD2 (5 bases). Germline V gene lookup returns CDR1 MNHEY and CDR2 SVGAGI. CDR3 size: 15 residues. V gave up 7 bases and J gave up 2 bases, with 18 bases separating them. DNA of the CDR3: TGTGCCAGCATTGGACTCTCGACCGGGGCCTACGAGCAGTACTTC. This codes for CASIGLSTGAYEQYF.

This clonotype was counted only a few times. The chain employs TRBV6-5 and TRBJ2-7; possible D gene TRBD2, 6 bases. V lost 2 bases and J lost 2, with 13 bases in between. The CDR3 is made up of 15 amino acids. CDR1 MNHEY and CDR2 SVGAGI come from the germline V gene. Written as DNA, the CDR3 is TGTGCCAGCAGTTACGGAGGGAAAGGCACCTACGAGCAGTACTTC. As protein: CASSYGGKGTYEQYF.

The V and J genes are TRBV11-1 and TRBJ2-7, with D perhaps being TRBD1 or TRBD2 (5 bases each). Matching the DNA end better, TRBJ2-5 makes the J call doubtful. The CDR3 is made up of 16 amino acids. Germline CDR1 reads SGHAT; CDR2 reads FQDESV (reference sequence). The DNA of the CDR3 is TGTGCCAGCAGCATAGGGGATTTCCTAGCCGGAGAGACCCAGTACTTC. Its protein product is CASSIGDFLAGETQYF.

With regard to this clonotype: A read error may produce the germline difference seen at one junction end. This chain uses TRBV4-3 with TRBJ1-1; D remains ambiguous. CDR1 is LGHNA, CDR2 YSLEER, per germline. The CDR3 runs 17 residues. The CDR3 loop is CTSSREPFEDGDTEAFF. DNA for the CDR3: TGCACCAGCAGCCGCGAACCTTTTGAGGACGGGGACACTGAAGCTTTCTTT.

The rearrangement links TRBV20-1 to TRBJ2-5; the D gene is possibly TRBD2 (6 bases). CDR3 length: 16 amino acids. From germline, CDR1 is DFQATT and CDR2 SNEGSKA (reference sequence). Trimming cost V 0 bases and J 2 bases, with 16 bases left between them. The CDR3 is CSARDLATDYQETQYF. CDR3 sequence (DNA): TGCAGTGCTAGAGATCTAGCGACTGATTATCAAGAGACCCAGTACTTC.

This clonotype was seen a handful of times. V is TRBV3-1 and J is TRBJ2-3, with 13 bases fitting TRBD2. Trimming removed 4 bases from V and 3 bases from J; junction bases left unmatched: 4. CDR1 and CDR2 from the germline V gene are LGHDT and YNNKEL (reference sequence). The CDR3 runs to 16 residues. The CDR3 DNA reads as TGTGCCAGCAGCCGAGGGACTAGCGGGGCAACAGATACGCAGTATTTT. This codes for CASSRGTSGATDTQYF.

J is TRBJ2-4 and V is TRBV4-2; D perhaps matches TRBD1 (5 bases). The J call may be in error: the DNA end matches TRBJ2-7 better. CDR1 LGHNA and CDR2 YNFKEQ come from the germline V gene. This CDR3 contains 14 residues. CDR3 amino acids: CASSQARATYEQYF. The CDR3 nucleotides are TGTGCCAGCAGCCAAGCCAGGGCCACCTACGAGCAGTACTTC.